This passage covers 20 T cell receptor beta chains from one sample sequenced in a study of identical twins. TCRdb reanalysed the 5' RACE reads using MiXCR and keeps one entry per CDR3 protein. This sample carries under 900,000 distinct CDR3 sequences, more than 9% of them seen once, and the ten largest clones take roughly 1.6%. A further study also used this sample, focusing on yellow fever vaccine responses in identical twins.

Material: PBMCs. These receptors all come from a young woman in good health.

The J gene is TRBJ2-5, the V gene TRBV7-9, with D possibly matching TRBD2 (5 bases). CDR1 is SEHNR and CDR2 is FQNEAQ in the germline V gene (reference sequence). The CDR3 runs 13 residues. Trimming pared 4 bases from V and 4 bases from J, leaving 10 bases between. CDR3 loop: CASSSRGAETQYF. CDR3 nucleotide sequence: TGTGCCAGCAGCTCCCGGGGTGCAGAGACCCAGTACTTC.

The chain is built from TRBV29-1 and TRBJ2-3, with a possible D match to TRBD2 (6 bases). The CDR3 sequence is 12 residues long. Trimming cost V 4 bases and J 7 bases, with 12 bases left between them. The V gene's germline CDR1 is SQVTM and CDR2 ANQGSEA. CDR3 in amino acids: CSVVRDSHTQYF. Here the CDR3 DNA reads TGCAGCGTTGTACGGGACTCCCATACGCAGTATTTT.

This clonotype has ten or more counts. The chain combines TRBV12-3 or TRBV12-4 with TRBJ2-2; the D gene is possibly TRBD2 (6 bases). Trimming took 5 bases from V and 5 from J, leaving 15 bases between them. CDR3 length: 15 amino acids. This CDR3 reads CASSGRKRETGELFF. The DNA for the CDR3 is TGTGCCAGCAGTGGGAGAAAACGGGAGACCGGGGAGCTGTTTTTT.

The chain has TRBV11-2 and TRBJ2-4, with a possible D match to TRBD1 (5 bases). Germline assignment: CDR1 SGHAT and CDR2 FQNNGV. Trimming cost V 1 base and J 0 bases, with 13 bases left between them. The CDR3 has 17 residues. The CDR3 is CASSLGTGPLAKNIQYF. Here the CDR3 DNA reads TGTGCCAGCAGCTTAGGTACAGGTCCTCTAGCCAAAAACATTCAGTACTTC.

V gene TRBV7-9 combines with J gene TRBJ2-7; 9 nucleotides align to TRBD2. Per germline, CDR1 SEHNR and CDR2 FQNEAQ (reference sequence). CDR3 length equals 16 residues. V lost 6 bases and J lost 0; bases outside the gene matches: 9. The CDR3 region is CASRPGLALHSYEQYF. The CDR3 DNA reads as TGTGCCAGCAGACCGGGACTAGCCCTCCACTCCTACGAGCAGTACTTC.

The chain has TRBV27 and TRBJ2-7; D could derive from TRBD1 or TRBD2 (5 bases each). The CDR3 loop spans 15 amino acids. The V end lost 5 bases, the J end lost 1 base, and 15 bases lay between the germline ends. Germline V gives CDR1 MNHEY, CDR2 SMNVEV (reference sequence). This CDR3 reads CASSRAIGTSYEQYF. The CDR3 DNA reads as TGTGCCAGCAGTCGAGCGATAGGGACGTCCTACGAGCAGTACTTC.

This clonotype came up a few times. The gene calls are TRBV29-1 and TRBJ2-3; 10 nucleotides agree with TRBD2. V lost 7 bases, J lost 3 bases, and 7 bases stayed unmatched. The CDR3 has 14 residues. Germline V gives CDR1 SQVTM, CDR2 ANQGSEA. CDR3 coding DNA: TGCAGCGGCGGACTAGCGGCGACGACAGATACGCAGTATTTT. As protein: CSGGLAATTDTQYF.

The chain recombines TRBV6-5 with TRBJ2-3; D remains unclear. The CDR3 contains 11 residues. V gave up 7 bases and J gave up 7 bases, with 9 bases separating them. Germline lookup yields CDR1 MNHEY and CDR2 SVGAGI. This CDR3 reads CASTTGHTQYF. The DNA of the CDR3 is TGTGCCAGCACCACCGGTCATACGCAGTATTTT.

The chain carries TRBV20-1 and TRBJ2-5; the D gene is possibly TRBD1 (6 bases). CDR1 is DFQATT and CDR2 is SNEGSKA in the germline V gene (reference sequence). This CDR3 is built from 13 residues. Deletions cut 4 bases from V and 5 bases from J, with 14 bases between. The chain's CDR3 is CSATRQAWETQYF. The CDR3 region has the DNA TGCAGTGCTACCCGACAGGCCTGGGAGACCCAGTACTTC.

This clonotype was seen a handful of times. The rearrangement links TRBV11-2 to TRBJ2-5; 14 bases agree with TRBD2. There are 18 residues in the CDR3. The V and J ends lost 1 base and 3 bases, in that order; junction bases with no gene match: 7. Germline V CDR1 and CDR2: SGHAT, FQNNGV. CDR3 protein: CASSLVAGLAGVEETQYF. CDR3 DNA sequence: TGTGCCAGCAGCTTAGTGGCGGGACTAGCGGGAGTGGAAGAGACCCAGTACTTC.

The genes are TRBV2 and TRBJ2-5, with D unclear. CDR3 length: 10 amino acids. Per the germline V gene, CDR1 is SNHLY and CDR2 is FYNNEI. The V end lost 3 bases, the J end lost 7 bases, and 3 bases lay between the germline ends. The CDR3, as DNA: TGTGCCAGCAGTGAGTGGACCCAGTACTTC. This translates into CASSEWTQYF.

This clonotype was seen repeatedly, ten times or more. The CDR3 reads CAISESTREAFF. CDR3 coding DNA: TGTGCCATCAGTGAGTCGACTCGTGAAGCTTTCTTT. The V and J genes are TRBV10-3 and TRBJ1-1; no reliable D call. Germline lookup yields CDR1 ENHRY and CDR2 SYGVKD. CDR3 length: 12 amino acids. Trimming removed 0 bases at V and 7 bases at J, with 6 bases between.

Turning to this clonotype: This clone may be a read error of a much larger clone one base away. Because the CDR3's place on the DNA is in doubt, the DNA is left out and the CDR3 is given as listed by TCRdb. This chain joins TRBV9 and TRBJ2-5; the table calls TRBD2, which could not be checked here. CDR1 SGDLS and CDR2 YYNGEE come from the germline V gene. Inclusive of both ends, the CDR3 amounts to 19 amino acids. The CDR3 region is CASSVGSGTSDWYQETKYF.

A few counts support this clonotype. This sequence joins TRBV18 and TRBJ2-3; 11 bases are a match to TRBD2. Germline V gene lookup returns CDR1 KGHSH and CDR2 LQKENI. The CDR3 consists of 15 residues. The V segment lost 4 bases and the J segment 9 bases; nucleotides outside the gene matches: 9. The DNA for the CDR3 is TGTGCCAGCTCACTCGGGACTAGCGGACGGGGGACGCAGTATTTT. Protein product: CASSLGTSGRGTQYF.

In its sample, this clonotype was seen a few times. The V gene is TRBV2, the J gene TRBJ2-7; 7 positions agree with TRBD2. The V gene's germline CDR1 is SNHLY and CDR2 FYNNEI. V was pared by 1 base and J by 0 bases, with 3 bases of the junction left unmatched. CDR3 size: 15 residues. CDR3 residues: CASSEGGGSSYEQYF. The CDR3 DNA reads TGTGCCAGCAGTGAAGGAGGCGGGAGCTCCTACGAGCAGTACTTC.

This clonotype was observed a few times. The chain has TRBV7-6 and TRBJ2-5; 7 bases are a match to TRBD1. The germline gives CDR1 SGHVS, CDR2 FNYEAQ. The CDR3 has 14 residues. Trimming cost V 5 bases and J 5 bases; bases outside gene matches: 8. As DNA, the CDR3 is TGTGCCAGCAGCGACCGACAGGGCAGGGAGACCCAGTACTTC. Its translation is CASSDRQGRETQYF.

This chain connects TRBV20-1 to TRBJ2-1; the D is unclear. CDR1 is DFQATT and CDR2 is SNEGSKA in the germline V gene (reference sequence). Trimming left V 0 bases short and J 4 bases short, with 13 bases between. CDR3 size: 15 residues. CDR3 in amino acids: CSARDLNPPYNEQFF. In nucleotides, the CDR3 is TGCAGTGCTAGAGATCTTAACCCCCCATACAATGAGCAGTTCTTC.

The chain employs TRBV3-1 and TRBJ2-7; D remains unclear. CDR3 length: 14 residues. CDR1 is LGHDT, CDR2 YNNKEL, per germline (reference sequence). The ends were cut back, 4 bases at V and 2 bases at J, with 12 bases in the middle. CDR3 nucleotide sequence: TGTGCCAGCAGCCCAGATTATCAACCCTACGAGCAGTACTTC. Translation gives CASSPDYQPYEQYF.

This rearrangement joins TRBV6-5 to TRBJ2-1, with 10 bases matching TRBD2. Trimming removed 4 bases from V and 6 bases from J; junction bases left unmatched: 6. The CDR3 totals 15 residues. CDR1 is MNHEY and CDR2 is SVGAGI in the germline V gene. The CDR3 is CASSLWTSGLNEQFF. DNA of the CDR3: TGTGCCAGCAGTTTGTGGACTAGCGGCCTCAATGAGCAGTTCTTC.

This clonotype showed up just a few times. This sequence joins TRBV6-2 or TRBV6-3 and TRBJ2-3; tentatively, D is TRBD1 (8 bases). CDR1 is MNHEY, CDR2 SVGEGT, per germline. Trimming pared 6 bases from V and 5 bases from J, leaving 21 bases between. The CDR3 is made up of 16 amino acids. The CDR3 nucleotides read TGTGCCAGCAGCGAGGAACAGGGGGGGGTCGTAGATACGCAGTATTTT. Translating it yields CASSEEQGGVVDTQYF.